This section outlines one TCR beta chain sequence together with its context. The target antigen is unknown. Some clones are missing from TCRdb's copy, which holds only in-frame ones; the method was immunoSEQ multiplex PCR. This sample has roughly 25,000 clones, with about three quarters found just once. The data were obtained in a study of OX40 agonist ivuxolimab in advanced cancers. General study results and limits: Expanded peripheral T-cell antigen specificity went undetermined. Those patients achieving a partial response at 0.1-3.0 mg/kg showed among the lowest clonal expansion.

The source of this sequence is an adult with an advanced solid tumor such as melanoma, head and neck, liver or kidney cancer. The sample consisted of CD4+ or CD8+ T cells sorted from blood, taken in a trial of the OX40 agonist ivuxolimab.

The CDR3, as DNA: TGTGCCAGCAGTGTTAGAATGGATGAAGCTTTCTTT. Protein sequence: CASSVRMDEAFF. The chain is built from TRBV6-1 and TRBJ1-1; D call uncertain. The CDR3 sequence is 12 residues long. Germline V gene sequence: CDR1 MNHNS, CDR2 SASEGT. Deletions cut 4 bases from V and 7 bases from J, with 10 bases between.